This is a list of T cell receptor beta chains from one sample in a study of OX40 agonist ivuxolimab in advanced cancers. Assay: immunoSEQ multiplex PCR; the TCRdb copy retains only in-frame clones and omits some. The sample consists of some 19,000 clones, roughly three quarters of them appearing once. The material was CD4+ or CD8+ T cells sorted from blood, obtained in a trial of the OX40 agonist ivuxolimab. The receptors here all came from an adult with an advanced solid tumor such as melanoma, head and neck, liver or kidney cancer. Both conserved end residues are part of each CDR3. D genes are given only for firm matches. Only some rows state a clone size, as once, few, many or a class for expanded clones.

d_gene,v_gene,abundance,j_gene,CDR3nt,CDR3aa
NA,TRBV7-3,NA,TRBJ2-6,TGTGCCAGCAGCTTAATGGCGGGAGCCAACGTCCTGACTTTC,CASSLMAGANVLTF
NA,TRBV28,NA,TRBJ1-1,TGTGCCAGCAGTTCTCCGGGACGGAACACTGAAGCTTTCTTT,CASSSPGRNTEAFF
NA,TRBV5-5,NA,TRBJ1-2,TGTGCCAGCAGCCAAGAAGGCAGGGGCGTCTATGGCTACACCTTC,CASSQEGRGVYGYTF
NA,TRBV4-1,NA,TRBJ2-7,TGCGCCAGCAGCCAAGAACGTTCACCTAGACCCTACGAGCAGTACTTC,CASSQERSPRPYEQYF
TRBD1,TRBV6-9,NA,TRBJ1-5,TGTGCCAGCAGACGGACAGGCAGGAATCAGCCCCAGCATTTT,CASRRTGRNQPQHF
NA,TRBV11-2,NA,TRBJ1-2,TGTGCCAGCAGCTTACTAAGACCCTTC,CASSLLRPF
TRBD2,TRBV4-3,NA,TRBJ2-1,TGCGCCAGCAGCCAAGACCCAGTAGCGGGAGGGCACTACAATGAGCAGTTCTTC,CASSQDPVAGGHYNEQFF
TRBD1,TRBV6-5,NA,TRBJ1-2,TGTGCCATCAGTGGACAGGGGGCTAACTATGGCTACACCTTC,CAISGQGANYGYTF
TRBD2,TRBV27,NA,TRBJ2-1,TGTGCCAGCAGTTTATCCCCGACTAGCGTGAATGAGCAGTTCTTC,CASSLSPTSVNEQFF
NA,TRBV2,NA,TRBJ2-2,TGTGCCACAATAACAGGGCGGGAGAACACCGGGGAGCTGTTTTTT,CATITGRENTGELFF
TRBD2,TRBV27,NA,TRBJ2-3,TGTGCCAGCAGTTGGACTAGCGGTACAGATACGCAGTATTTT,CASSWTSGTDTQYF
TRBD1,TRBV7-9,NA,TRBJ2-7,TGTGCCAGCAGCTCTGCTGGGACAGGGAGGTACGAGCAGTACTTC,CASSSAGTGRYEQYF
NA,TRBV6-5,NA,TRBJ2-7,TGTGCCAGCAGTTACTCGGGGAACTACGAGCAGTACTTC,CASSYSGNYEQYF
TRBD1,TRBV5-1,NA,TRBJ2-6,TGCGCCAGCAGCTCACATACAGGGGATGGGGCCAACGTCCTGACTTTC,CASSSHTGDGANVLTF
TRBD1,TRBV19,NA,TRBJ2-1,TGTGCCACCCACTCATCGACAGGGTCGAACTCCTACAATGAGCAGTTCTTC,CATHSSTGSNSYNEQFF
TRBD1,TRBV9,NA,TRBJ1-2,TGTGCCAGCCGGACAGGGTTGAGTACCGACTATGGCTACACCTTC,CASRTGLSTDYGYTF
TRBD1,TRBV7-9,NA,TRBJ1-2,TGTGCCAGCAGCCCTGGGGGGCCCGGACGGGACAGGGGTGCCTATGGCTACACCTTC,CASSPGGPGRDRGAYGYTF
NA,TRBV6-5,NA,TRBJ2-7,TGTGCCAGCAGCCCCGGGGACAATTGGGGCGAGCAGTACTTC,CASSPGDNWGEQYF
NA,TRBV4-1,NA,TRBJ1-6,TGCGCCAGCAGCCAAGATTGGTCGCAGGGGAATTCACCCCTCCACTTT,CASSQDWSQGNSPLHF
TRBD2,TRBV19,NA,TRBJ2-1,TGTGCCAGTACCCCGGGAGGGGGAGGTGAGCAGTTCTTC,CASTPGGGGEQFF
NA,TRBV6-5,NA,TRBJ1-4,TGTGCCAGCAGTTACTCGACCGGGGTTAATGAAAAACTGTTTTTT,CASSYSTGVNEKLFF
TRBD1,TRBV19,few,TRBJ1-1,TGTGCCAGTAGTATAGACGGGACAGGGGGAACTGAAGCTTTCTTT,CASSIDGTGGTEAFF
TRBD1,TRBV5-6,NA,TRBJ1-1,TGTGCCAGCAGCGGACAGGGGGCAGTCAGGGACACTGAAGCTTTCTTT,CASSGQGAVRDTEAFF
NA,TRBV7-9,NA,TRBJ2-5,TGTGCCAGCAGCCCCTGGACGGGTGCAATTGAGACCCAGTACTTC,CASSPWTGAIETQYF
NA,TRBV21-1,NA,TRBJ2-7,TGTGCCAGCAGCAAAGAGGGTCGGGCCCTAGACGAGCAGTACTTC,CASSKEGRALDEQYF
TRBD1,TRBV13,NA,TRBJ2-7,TGTGCCAGCAGCCCCAGGACAGGACCCTACGAGCAGTACTTC,CASSPRTGPYEQYF
NA,TRBV2,NA,TRBJ1-1,TGTGCCAGCACGGGGACTGAGGACACTGAAGCTTTCTTT,CASTGTEDTEAFF
TRBD2,TRBV27,NA,TRBJ2-3,TGTGCCAGCAGTCCAGAAGCGGGAGGGCCGGTAGATACGCAGTATTTT,CASSPEAGGPVDTQYF
NA,TRBV7-2,once,TRBJ2-5,TGTGCCAGCAGCTTAGGCGGGACCCAGTACTTC,CASSLGGTQYF
NA,TRBV4-1,NA,TRBJ2-7,TGCGCCAGCAGCCAAGAGGGACGGCCGACCTACGAGCAGTACTTC,CASSQEGRPTYEQYF
NA,TRBV2,NA,TRBJ2-3,TGTGCCAGCAGCTGGGACTTGGGGGCAGATACGCAGTATTTT,CASSWDLGADTQYF
NA,TRBV7-2,NA,TRBJ2-2,TGTGCCAGCATTCCCGTGGACACCGTGCCGCTGTTTTTT,CASIPVDTVPLFF
TRBD1,TRBV28,NA,TRBJ2-3,TGTGCCAGCAGTTTAAGCGGACAGGGGACAGATACGCAGTATTTT,CASSLSGQGTDTQYF
NA,TRBV6-4,NA,TRBJ2-7,TGTGCCAGCAGTGTCAGCGGCTCCTACGAGCAGTACTTC,CASSVSGSYEQYF
NA,TRBV6-1,NA,TRBJ1-1,TGTGCCAGCATTATTTGGGCGAACACTGAAGCTTTCTTT,CASIIWANTEAFF
TRBD2,TRBV14,NA,TRBJ2-3,TGTGCCAGCAGTCTGGCGGGAGAGTCAGATACGCAGTATTTT,CASSLAGESDTQYF
NA,TRBV27,NA,TRBJ2-1,TGTGCCAGCAGCCAAAGCGCAAGCAATGAGCAGTTCTTC,CASSQSASNEQFF
NA,TRBV6-5,NA,TRBJ1-1,TGTGCCAGCAGGCTAGGACAGACTGAAGCTTTCTTT,CASRLGQTEAFF
NA,TRBV30,NA,TRBJ1-5,TGTGCCTGGGGGAAGGGGGTGAGGCCCCAGCATTTT,CAWGKGVRPQHF
NA,TRBV6-1,NA,TRBJ1-5,TGTGCCAGCAGTGAATGGGAAGATCGCAATCAGCCCCAGCATTTT,CASSEWEDRNQPQHF
NA,TRBV7-9,NA,TRBJ1-1,TGTGCCAGCAGATTACAGAACACTGAAGCTTTCTTT,CASRLQNTEAFF
NA,TRBV7-9,once,TRBJ2-7,TGTGCCAGCAGCTTAGGGAACAGAGCCTACGAGCAGTACTTC,CASSLGNRAYEQYF
TRBD2,TRBV30,NA,TRBJ2-7,TGTGCCTGGAGTGAAATCGGCGGGAGCCACCCCTACGAGCAGTACTTC,CAWSEIGGSHPYEQYF
TRBD2,TRBV19,NA,TRBJ2-1,TGTGCCAGTAGTATAGAAGCGGGAAGCAATGAGCAGTTCTTC,CASSIEAGSNEQFF
NA,TRBV10-3,NA,TRBJ1-1,TGTGCCATCAGTGAGTCAGAACAGCCACTGAACACTGAAGCTTTCTTT,CAISESEQPLNTEAFF
TRBD2,TRBV13,NA,TRBJ2-5,TGTGCCAGCAGCTTTGGACTAGCGGGATCGATGGAGACCCAGTACTTC,CASSFGLAGSMETQYF
TRBD1,TRBV16,few,TRBJ2-7,TGTGCCAGCAGCCCAACAACAGGGGCCTACGAGCAGTACTTC,CASSPTTGAYEQYF
TRBD1,TRBV9,NA,TRBJ1-5,TGTGCCAGCAATCGACAGGGGCAAGTGGGTCAGCCCCAGCATTTT,CASNRQGQVGQPQHF
TRBD2,TRBV6-6,NA,TRBJ2-2,TGTGCCATACTAGCGGGGGGACGGGAGCTGTTTTTT,CAILAGGRELFF
NA,TRBV7-2,NA,TRBJ2-3,TGTGCCAGCAGCTTAGGTGATGCGTTCACAGATACGCAGTATTTT,CASSLGDAFTDTQYF
TRBD2,TRBV4-2,NA,TRBJ2-7,TGTGCCAGCAGCCAAGATCGCGCTAGCGGGGCCTACGAGCAGTACTTC,CASSQDRASGAYEQYF
TRBD2,TRBV27,NA,TRBJ2-3,TGTGCCAGCAGTCTCGGGACTAGCGGGAGCCCAGATACGCAGTATTTT,CASSLGTSGSPDTQYF
TRBD1,TRBV12-5,NA,TRBJ2-2,TGTGCTAGTGGTCCATCGGCGGGACAGGGAACCGGGGAGCTGTTTTTT,CASGPSAGQGTGELFF
NA,TRBV2,NA,TRBJ2-3,TGTGCCAGCATAGCAGCAGATACGCAGTATTTT,CASIAADTQYF
NA,TRBV4-3,NA,TRBJ2-5,TGCGCCAGCAGCCCGGGCCTGGAAGAGACCCAGTACTTC,CASSPGLEETQYF
TRBD2,TRBV4-1,once,TRBJ2-3,TGCGCCAGCAGCGAAACTAGCGGGAGGGGGTTAGATACGCAGTATTTT,CASSETSGRGLDTQYF
TRBD1,TRBV5-6,NA,TRBJ1-5,TGTGCCAGCAGCCGGACAGGGAATCAGCCCCAGCATTTT,CASSRTGNQPQHF
NA,TRBV5-6,NA,TRBJ2-3,TGTGCCAGCAGCTCCGGGGGCAGGGGGACAGATACGCAGTATTTT,CASSSGGRGTDTQYF